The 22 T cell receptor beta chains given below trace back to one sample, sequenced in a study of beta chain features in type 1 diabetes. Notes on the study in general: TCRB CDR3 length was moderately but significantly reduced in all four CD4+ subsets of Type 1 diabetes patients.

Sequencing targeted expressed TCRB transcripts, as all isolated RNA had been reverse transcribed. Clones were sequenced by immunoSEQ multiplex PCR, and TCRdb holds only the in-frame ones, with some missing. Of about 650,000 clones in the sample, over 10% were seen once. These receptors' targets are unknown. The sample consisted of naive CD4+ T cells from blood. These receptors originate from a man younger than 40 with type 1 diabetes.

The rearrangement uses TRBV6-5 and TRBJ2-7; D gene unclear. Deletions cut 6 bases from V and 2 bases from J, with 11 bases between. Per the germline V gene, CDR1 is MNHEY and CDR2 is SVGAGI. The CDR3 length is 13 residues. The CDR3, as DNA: TGTGCCAGCAGCCCGGACGTCACCTACGAGCAGTACTTC. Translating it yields CASSPDVTYEQYF.

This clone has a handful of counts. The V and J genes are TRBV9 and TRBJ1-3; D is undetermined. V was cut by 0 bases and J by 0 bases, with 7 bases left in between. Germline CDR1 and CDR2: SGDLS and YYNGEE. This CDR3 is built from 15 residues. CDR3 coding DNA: TGTGCCAGCAGCGTAGAGGTAACCTCTGGAAACACCATATATTTT. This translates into CASSVEVTSGNTIYF.

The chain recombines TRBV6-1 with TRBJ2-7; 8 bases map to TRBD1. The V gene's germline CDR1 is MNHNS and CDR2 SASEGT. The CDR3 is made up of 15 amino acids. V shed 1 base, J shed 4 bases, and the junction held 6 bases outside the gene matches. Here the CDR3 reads CASSEGDRGTYEQYF. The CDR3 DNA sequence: TGTGCCAGCAGTGAAGGTGACAGGGGAACGTACGAGCAGTACTTC.

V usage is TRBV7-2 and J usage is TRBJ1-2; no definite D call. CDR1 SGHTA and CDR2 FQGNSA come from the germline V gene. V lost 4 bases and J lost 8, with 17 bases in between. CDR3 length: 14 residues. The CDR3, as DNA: TGTGCCAGCAGCTCCCCCACACAAATTAAGGGCTACACCTTC. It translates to CASSSPTQIKGYTF.

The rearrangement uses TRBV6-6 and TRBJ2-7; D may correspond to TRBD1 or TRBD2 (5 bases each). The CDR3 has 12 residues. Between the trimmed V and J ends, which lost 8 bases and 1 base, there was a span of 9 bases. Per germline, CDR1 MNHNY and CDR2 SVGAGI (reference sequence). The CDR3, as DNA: TGTGCCAGCGGGACGGAATCCTACGAGCAGTACTTC. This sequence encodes CASGTESYEQYF.

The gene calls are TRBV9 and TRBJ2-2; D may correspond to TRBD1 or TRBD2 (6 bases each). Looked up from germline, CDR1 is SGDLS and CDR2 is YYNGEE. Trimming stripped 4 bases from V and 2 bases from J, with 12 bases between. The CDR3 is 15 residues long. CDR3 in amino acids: CASSRGGLNTGELFF. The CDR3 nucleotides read TGTGCCAGCAGCCGAGGGGGACTTAACACCGGGGAGCTGTTTTTT.

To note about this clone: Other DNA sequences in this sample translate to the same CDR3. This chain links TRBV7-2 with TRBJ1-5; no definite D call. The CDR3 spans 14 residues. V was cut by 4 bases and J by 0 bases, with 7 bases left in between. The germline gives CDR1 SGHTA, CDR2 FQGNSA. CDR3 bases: TGTGCCAGCAGCTCCGATTATAGCAATCAGCCCCAGCATTTT. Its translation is CASSSDYSNQPQHF.

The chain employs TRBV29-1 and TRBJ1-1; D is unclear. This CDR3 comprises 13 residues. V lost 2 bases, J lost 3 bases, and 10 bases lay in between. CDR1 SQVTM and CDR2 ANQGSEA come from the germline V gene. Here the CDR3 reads CSVERQADTEAFF. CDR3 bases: TGCAGCGTTGAAAGACAAGCGGACACTGAAGCTTTCTTT. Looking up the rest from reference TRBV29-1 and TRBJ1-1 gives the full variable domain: SAVISQKPSRDICQRGTSLTIQCQVDSQVTMMFWYRQQPGQSLTLIATANQGSEATYESGFVIDKFPISRPNLTFSTLTVSNMSPEDSSIYLCSVERQADTEAFFGQGTRLTVV.

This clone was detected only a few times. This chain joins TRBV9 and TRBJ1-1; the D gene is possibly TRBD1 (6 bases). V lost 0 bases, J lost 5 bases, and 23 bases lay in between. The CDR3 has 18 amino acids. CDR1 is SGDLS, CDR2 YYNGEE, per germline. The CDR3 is CASSVGSAEGKRGTEAFF. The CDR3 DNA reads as TGTGCCAGCAGCGTAGGGAGTGCGGAGGGCAAAAGGGGGACTGAAGCTTTCTTT.

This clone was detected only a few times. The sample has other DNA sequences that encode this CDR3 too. CDR3 nucleotide sequence: TGTGCCAGCTCACCAGAGGATACGCAGTATTTT. Its protein is CASSPEDTQYF. This chain joins TRBV18 and TRBJ2-3, with D unresolved. This CDR3 has 11 residues. Trimming took 2 bases from V and 6 from J, leaving 3 bases between them. The germline V gene encodes CDR1 KGHSH and CDR2 LQKENI.

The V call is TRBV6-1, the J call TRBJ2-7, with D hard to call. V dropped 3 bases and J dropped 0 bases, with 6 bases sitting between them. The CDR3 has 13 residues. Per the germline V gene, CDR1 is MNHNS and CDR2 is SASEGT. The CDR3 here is CASSEGSSYEQYF. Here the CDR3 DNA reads TGTGCCAGCAGTGAGGGAAGCTCCTACGAGCAGTACTTC.

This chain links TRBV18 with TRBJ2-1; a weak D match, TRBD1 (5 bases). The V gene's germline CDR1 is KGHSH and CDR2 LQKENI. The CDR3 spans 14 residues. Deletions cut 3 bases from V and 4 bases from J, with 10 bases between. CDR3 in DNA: TGTGCCAGCTCACCCTCAGACAGTTACAATGAGCAGTTCTTC. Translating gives CASSPSDSYNEQFF.

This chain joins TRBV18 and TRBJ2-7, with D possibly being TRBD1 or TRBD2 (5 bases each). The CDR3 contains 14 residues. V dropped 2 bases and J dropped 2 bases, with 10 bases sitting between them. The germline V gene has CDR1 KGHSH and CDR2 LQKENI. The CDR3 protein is CASSPGTEPYEQYF. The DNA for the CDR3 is TGTGCCAGCTCACCAGGGACGGAGCCCTACGAGCAGTACTTC.

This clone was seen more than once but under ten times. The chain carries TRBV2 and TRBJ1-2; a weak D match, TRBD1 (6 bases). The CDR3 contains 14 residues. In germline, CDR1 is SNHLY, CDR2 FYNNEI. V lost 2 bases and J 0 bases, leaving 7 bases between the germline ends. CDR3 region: CASSEQGSNYGYTF. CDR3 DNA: TGTGCCAGCAGTGAACAGGGGTCTAACTATGGCTACACCTTC.

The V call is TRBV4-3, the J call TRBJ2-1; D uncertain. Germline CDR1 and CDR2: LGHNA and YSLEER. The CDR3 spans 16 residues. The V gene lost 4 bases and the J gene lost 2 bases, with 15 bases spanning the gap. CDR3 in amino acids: CASSRVGPGPYNEQFF. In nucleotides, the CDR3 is TGCGCCAGCAGCCGCGTGGGCCCAGGTCCCTACAATGAGCAGTTCTTC.

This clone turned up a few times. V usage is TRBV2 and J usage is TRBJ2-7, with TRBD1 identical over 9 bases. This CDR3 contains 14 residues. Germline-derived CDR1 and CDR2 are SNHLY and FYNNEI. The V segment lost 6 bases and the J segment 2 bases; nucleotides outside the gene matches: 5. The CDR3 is CASRQGAMTYEQYF. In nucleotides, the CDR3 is TGTGCCAGCAGACAGGGGGCTATGACCTACGAGCAGTACTTC.

The CDR3 is CAVRGGHAETQYF. Written as DNA, the CDR3 is TGTGCCGTGCGGGGGGGCCACGCAGAGACCCAGTACTTC. This chain joins TRBV10-3 and TRBJ2-5, with TRBD2 identical over 9 bases. This CDR3 region has 13 residues. Per the germline V gene, CDR1 is ENHRY and CDR2 is SYGVKD. The J segment lost 4 bases and the V segment lost 11 bases, leaving 8 bases of the junction unmatched.

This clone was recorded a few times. CDR3 protein: CASSQAVRPEGQPQHF. The CDR3 nucleotides are TGCGCCAGCAGCCAAGCAGTTCGTCCCGAAGGACAGCCCCAGCATTTT. This chain joins TRBV4-3 and TRBJ1-5; the D is unclear. The CDR3 loop spans 16 amino acids. CDR1 is LGHNA, CDR2 YSLEER, per germline. Trimming took off 1 base at V and 7 bases at J, with 17 bases between the two ends.

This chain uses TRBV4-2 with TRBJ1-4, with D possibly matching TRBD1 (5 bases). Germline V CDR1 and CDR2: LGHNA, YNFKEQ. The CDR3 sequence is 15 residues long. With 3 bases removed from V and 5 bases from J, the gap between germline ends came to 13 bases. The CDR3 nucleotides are TGTGCCAGCAGCCACAAGGCGCAGGGAAATGAAAAACTGTTTTTT. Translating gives CASSHKAQGNEKLFF.

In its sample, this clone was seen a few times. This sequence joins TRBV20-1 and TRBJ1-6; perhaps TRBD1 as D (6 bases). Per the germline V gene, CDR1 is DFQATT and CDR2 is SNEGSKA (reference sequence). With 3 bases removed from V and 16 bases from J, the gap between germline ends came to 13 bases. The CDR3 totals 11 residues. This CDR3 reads CSASPQGQLHF. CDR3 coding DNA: TGCAGTGCTAGCCCCCAGGGGCAGCTCCACTTT.

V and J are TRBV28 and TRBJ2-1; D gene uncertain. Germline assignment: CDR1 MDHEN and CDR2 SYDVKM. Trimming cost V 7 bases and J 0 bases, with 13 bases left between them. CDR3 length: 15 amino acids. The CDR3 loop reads CASNQLPSSYNEQFF. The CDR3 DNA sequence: TGTGCCAGCAACCAGCTGCCGAGCTCCTACAATGAGCAGTTCTTC.

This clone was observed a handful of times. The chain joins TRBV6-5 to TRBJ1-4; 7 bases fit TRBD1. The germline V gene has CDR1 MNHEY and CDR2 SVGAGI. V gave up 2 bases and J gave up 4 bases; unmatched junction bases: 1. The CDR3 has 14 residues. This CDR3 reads CASSYGDSNEKLFF. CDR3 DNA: TGTGCCAGCAGTTACGGGGACAGTAATGAAAAACTGTTTTTT.